A selection of T cell receptor beta chains follows, all from one sample in a study of blood T cell repertoires in COVID-19. Sequencing used immunoSEQ multiplex PCR; TCRdb keeps in-frame clones, though not all of them. The repertoire holds some 530,000 clones, with approximately 83% as singletons. Sequenced: peripheral blood. The receptors stem from a human donor in a cohort sampled during active COVID-19. Both conserved end residues are part of each CDR3. A D gene is named only where the DNA matches it firmly. The size entry is marked missing in some rows and otherwise reads once, few, many or a size class.

J,V,size,D,CDR3,DNA
TRBJ2-5,TRBV12-5,NA,TRBD2,CASGSTLGLAGGQGTQYF,TGTGCTAGTGGTAGTACCCTAGGACTAGCGGGAGGGCAGGGGACCCAGTACTTC
TRBJ1-3,TRBV3-1/TRBV3-2,NA,NA,CASSTGNTIYF,TGTGCCAGCAGTACAGGAAACACCATATATTTT
TRBJ1-2,TRBV7-2,NA,NA,CASSLARWQTNYGYTF,TGTGCCAGCAGCTTAGCGCGGTGGCAAACCAACTATGGCTACACCTTC
TRBJ1-2,TRBV19,NA,NA,CASSIGYRQTYNYGYTF,TGTGCCAGTAGTATAGGGTACCGACAGACATATAACTATGGCTACACCTTC
TRBJ1-5,TRBV7-2,NA,TRBD1,CASSPQGWRQPQHF,TGTGCCAGCAGTCCACAGGGGTGGAGGCAGCCCCAGCATTTT
TRBJ1-2,TRBV19,NA,NA,CASSIVPGSGGYTF,TGTGCCAGTAGTATAGTCCCAGGGTCGGGCGGCTACACCTTC
TRBJ2-3,TRBV7-3,once,NA,CASSLISTPSTDTQYF,TGTGCCAGCAGCTTAATAAGTACTCCTAGCACAGATACGCAGTATTTT
TRBJ1-1,TRBV2,NA,NA,CASSDQGSGTEAFF,TGTGCCAGCAGTGACCAGGGTTCTGGCACTGAAGCTTTCTTT
TRBJ2-4,TRBV10-2,NA,TRBD1,CASRTGPTKNIQYF,TGCGCCAGCCGGACAGGGCCTACCAAAAACATTCAGTACTTC
TRBJ1-5,TRBV4-1,NA,NA,CASSQIGVRVGNQPQHF,TGCGCCAGCAGCCAAATAGGGGTCAGGGTAGGCAATCAGCCCCAGCATTTT
TRBJ1-3,TRBV7-9,once,NA,CASRRQAALSGNTIYF,TGTGCCAGCAGACGACAGGCTGCGCTCTCTGGAAACACCATATATTTT
TRBJ2-5,TRBV6-5,NA,TRBD2,CASSGTRGETQYF,TGTGCCAGCTCCGGGACTAGAGGGGAGACCCAGTACTTC
TRBJ2-7,TRBV6-6,NA,NA,CASSYVAGLYEQYF,TGTGCCAGCAGTTACGTCGCAGGTCTCTACGAGCAGTACTTC
TRBJ2-3,TRBV3-1/TRBV3-2,NA,TRBD2,CASSPGLVVTDTQYF,TGTGCCAGCAGCCCAGGACTAGTGGTCACAGATACGCAGTATTTT
TRBJ1-1,TRBV7-9,NA,NA,CASSFFAVIMNTEAFF,TGTGCCAGCAGCTTTTTCGCAGTCATCATGAACACTGAAGCTTTCTTT
TRBJ1-4,TRBV28,NA,TRBD1,CASSRSDRDREKLFF,TGTGCCAGCAGTCGCTCCGACAGGGATAGAGAAAAACTGTTTTTT
TRBJ1-6,TRBV7-9,NA,NA,CASSLAGSNSPLHF,TGTGCCAGCAGCTTAGCCGGGTCTAATTCACCCCTCCACTTT
TRBJ1-1,TRBV18,NA,NA,CASSPETSGLVQSEAFF,TGTGCCAGCTCGCCTGAAACGTCGGGGTTGGTTCAATCCGAAGCTTTCTTT
TRBJ2-3,TRBV28,NA,TRBD2,CASSFVAGAGDTDTQYF,TGTGCCAGCAGTTTTGTAGCGGGGGCCGGGGACACAGATACGCAGTATTTT
TRBJ1-5,TRBV6-5,NA,NA,CASSYTRDKGQPQHF,TGTGCCAGCAGTTACACGAGGGATAAGGGTCAGCCCCAGCATTTT
TRBJ1-1,TRBV19,NA,TRBD1,CASSFSQGAYTEAFF,TGTGCCAGTAGTTTCTCACAGGGGGCCTACACTGAAGCTTTCTTT
TRBJ1-2,TRBV18,NA,TRBD1,CASSPQGAIDYGYTF,TGTGCCAGCTCGCCCCAGGGGGCGATCGACTATGGCTACACCTTC